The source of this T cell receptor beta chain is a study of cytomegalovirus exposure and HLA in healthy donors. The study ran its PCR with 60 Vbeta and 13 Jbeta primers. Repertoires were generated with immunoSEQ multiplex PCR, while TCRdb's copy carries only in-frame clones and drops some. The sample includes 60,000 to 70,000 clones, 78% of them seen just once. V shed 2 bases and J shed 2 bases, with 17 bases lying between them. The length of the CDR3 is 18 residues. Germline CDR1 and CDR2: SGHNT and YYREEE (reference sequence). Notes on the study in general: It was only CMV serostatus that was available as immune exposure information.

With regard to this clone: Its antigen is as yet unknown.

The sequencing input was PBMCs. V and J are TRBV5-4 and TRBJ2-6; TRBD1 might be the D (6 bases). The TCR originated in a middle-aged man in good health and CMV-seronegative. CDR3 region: CASSLRQGKSTGANVLTF. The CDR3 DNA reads TGTGCCAGCAGCTTACGCCAGGGGAAGTCGACTGGGGCCAACGTCCTGACTTTC.